The 27 T cell receptor beta chains below all came from one sample that was sequenced in a study of blood T cell repertoires in COVID-19. Using immunoSEQ multiplex PCR, the repertoire was profiled, and TCRdb retains in-frame clones only, with some absent. The table lists 120,000 or so clones, 85% of them singletons. The sequenced material came from peripheral blood. Receptors originate from a woman older than 75 with acute or convalescent COVID-19.

The chain links TRBV19 to TRBJ1-1; no clear D gene. V gave up 6 bases and J gave up 0 bases, with 14 bases separating them. The CDR3 loop spans 15 amino acids. Germline V gene lookup returns CDR1 LNHDA and CDR2 SQIVND (reference sequence). CDR3 protein: CASRAPSVMNTEAFF. CDR3 in DNA: TGTGCCAGTAGGGCTCCCTCTGTTATGAACACTGAAGCTTTCTTT.

V usage is TRBV9 and J usage is TRBJ1-5; D not certain. Germline V gene lookup returns CDR1 SGDLS and CDR2 YYNGEE. With 7 bases removed from V and 5 bases from J, the gap between germline ends came to 16 bases. The CDR3 runs to 14 residues. The CDR3 loop reads CASGRRGDDQPQHF. The CDR3 nucleotides are TGTGCCAGCGGCCGGAGAGGCGACGATCAGCCCCAGCATTTT.

The chain combines TRBV11-1 with TRBJ2-7; 10 bases agree with TRBD1. This CDR3 comprises 14 residues. Germline CDR1 SGHAT, CDR2 FQDESV (reference sequence). V lost 5 bases and J lost 1; bases outside the gene matches: 2. CDR3 nucleotides: TGTGCCAGCAGCAGACAGGGGGCATCCTACGAGCAGTACTTC. Residues: CASSRQGASYEQYF.

This chain uses TRBV28 with TRBJ2-7; 9 nucleotides match TRBD1. The CDR3 loop spans 13 amino acids. The germline gives CDR1 MDHEN, CDR2 SYDVKM. Germline trimming cut 6 bases from V and 6 bases from J; bases unmatched to any gene: 6. CDR3 sequence reads: CASSKGQGGEQYV. Here the CDR3 DNA reads TGTGCCAGCAGCAAGGGACAGGGAGGCGAGCAGTACGTC.

This chain links TRBV6-2 or TRBV6-3 with TRBJ2-1; maybe TRBD1 (6 bases). V lost 2 bases and J 7 bases, leaving 24 bases between the germline ends. This CDR3 has 18 residues. Per germline, CDR1 MNHEY and CDR2 SVGEGT. In DNA, the CDR3 is TGTGCCAGCAGTTACGGGGGCAGGGCTCTATTCAAGAGGAATGAGCAGTTCTTC. Amino acids: CASSYGGRALFKRNEQFF.

The chain uses TRBV14 and TRBJ1-4; 8 bases are shared with TRBD1. The CDR3 consists of 15 residues. V dropped 3 bases and J dropped 8; count of bases not matched to a gene: 8. Germline V CDR1 and CDR2: SGHDN, FVKESK. The CDR3 coding sequence is TGTGCCAGCAGCCATAGGACAGGGACTTCCGAAAAACTGTTTTTT. It codes for CASSHRTGTSEKLFF. The full variable domain, with the rest looked up from reference TRBV14 and TRBJ1-4, is EAGVTQFPSHSVIEKGQTVTLRCDPISGHDNLYWYRRVMGKEIKFLLHFVKESKQDESGMPNNRFLAERTGGTYSTLKVQPAELEDSGVYFCASSHRTGTSEKLFFGSGTQLSVL.

The chain couples TRBV7-2 to TRBJ2-7, with 14 nucleotides matching TRBD2. The CDR3 sequence is 14 residues long. Trimming took 4 bases from V and 6 from J; bases not matched to a gene: 2. Germline lookup yields CDR1 SGHTA and CDR2 FQGNSA. The CDR3 is CASSYGTSGGEQYF. The CDR3 DNA reads as TGTGCCAGCAGCTACGGGACTAGCGGGGGCGAGCAGTACTTC.

The rearrangement uses TRBV2 and TRBJ2-3, with TRBD1 matching 7 bases. The CDR3 contains 16 residues. Germline assignment: CDR1 SNHLY and CDR2 FYNNEI. Germline trimming cut 5 bases from V and 4 bases from J; bases unmatched to any gene: 12. In DNA, the CDR3 is TGTGCCAGCAGTCTAAGGGACAGTCAGGGGTCAGATACGCAGTATTTT. Encoded protein: CASSLRDSQGSDTQYF.

This clone appeared once. The V and J genes are TRBV28 and TRBJ2-3; D is unclear. CDR1 MDHEN and CDR2 SYDVKM come from the germline V gene. The CDR3 length is 13 residues. V lost 2 bases and J lost 9, with 12 bases in between. The CDR3 sequence is CASSLPARLTQYF. CDR3 bases: TGTGCCAGCAGTTTACCGGCGAGGCTGACGCAGTATTTT.

This clone came up once. The CDR3: CASSPDRVSPLHF. The CDR3 DNA follows: TGTGCCAGCAGCCCGGACAGGGTTTCACCCCTCCACTTT. The chain carries TRBV7-8 and TRBJ1-6; 8 bases fit TRBD1. The CDR3 runs 13 residues. Trimming took 5 bases from V and 9 from J; bases not matched to a gene: 3. Per the germline V gene, CDR1 is SGHVS and CDR2 is FQNEAQ.

V is TRBV27 and J is TRBJ1-2; D is possibly TRBD1 (5 bases). Germline V lookup: CDR1 MNHEY, CDR2 SMNVEV (reference sequence). The CDR3 covers 13 residues. V was clipped by 2 bases and J by 8 bases, with 12 bases between them. In nucleotides, the CDR3 is TGTGCCAGCAGTTTAGTCCAGGGTTGGGGCTACACCTTC. It specifies CASSLVQGWGYTF.

V and J are TRBV20-1 and TRBJ1-1; 7 bases are a match to TRBD1. The junction had 12 bases not matched to a gene; V was cut back by 3 bases and J by 5 bases. The CDR3 is 15 residues long. Per germline, CDR1 DFQATT and CDR2 SNEGSKA (reference sequence). The CDR3 region has the DNA TGCAGTGCTAGTCAGGGGGGCATGGGACGGACTGAAGCTTTCTTT. Residues: CSASQGGMGRTEAFF.

The chain carries TRBV15 and TRBJ1-1; D is undetermined. CDR3 size: 14 residues. V lost 5 bases to trimming and J lost 10 bases, with 20 bases between them. Looked up from germline, CDR1 is LNHNV and CDR2 is YYDKDF (reference sequence). In DNA, the CDR3 is TGTGCCACCAGCCCCCCCCTACCGGGTGTGGGAGCTTTCTTT. Its protein product is CATSPPLPGVGAFF.

The CDR3, as DNA: TGCGCCAGCAGCCTCGGTGGAGCTAACTATGGCTACACCTTC. Translating it yields CASSLGGANYGYTF. The genes are TRBV5-1 and TRBJ1-2; D remains unclear. The CDR3 has 14 residues. V lost 4 bases and J lost 0, with 10 bases in between. The V gene's germline CDR1 is SGHRS and CDR2 YFSETQ.

This chain links TRBV19 with TRBJ1-5; a possible D gene is TRBD1 (5 bases). Trimming pared 10 bases from V and 0 bases from J, leaving 13 bases between. Germline CDR1 is LNHDA and CDR2 is SQIVND (reference sequence). CDR3 size: 14 residues. The CDR3 region is CATQVGDSNQPQHF. CDR3 coding DNA: TGTGCCACCCAGGTAGGGGATAGCAATCAGCCCCAGCATTTT. The whole variable domain, remainder taken from reference TRBV19 and TRBJ1-5, is DGGITQSPKYLFRKEGQNVTLSCEQNLNHDAMYWYRQDPGQGLRLIYYSQIVNDFQKGDIAEGYSVSREKKESFPLTVTSAQKNPTAFYLCATQVGDSNQPQHFGDGTRLSIL.

A few counts support this clone. This chain uses TRBV11-3 with TRBJ2-2, with D unclear. The CDR3 contains 16 residues. The V gene lost 0 bases and the J gene lost 1 base, with 9 bases spanning the gap. Germline V lookup: CDR1 SGHNT, CDR2 YENEEA. This chain's CDR3 is CASSLEGWRNTGELFF. Here the CDR3 DNA reads TGTGCCAGCAGCTTAGAAGGCTGGAGGAACACCGGGGAGCTGTTTTTT.

This clone was counted once. The V gene is TRBV27, the J gene TRBJ2-6, with D hard to call. CDR1 MNHEY and CDR2 SMNVEV come from the germline V gene (reference sequence). This CDR3 spans 16 amino acids. Trimming pared 10 bases from V and 2 bases from J, leaving 18 bases between. The DNA of the CDR3 is TGTGCCACCTTAGCTGGCCCTCAAGCTGGGGCCAACGTCCTGACTTTC. Its translation: CATLAGPQAGANVLTF.

The rearrangement links TRBV7-2 to TRBJ2-2; 8 positions agree with TRBD2. Germline CDR1 and CDR2: SGHTA and FQGNSA. V gave up 1 base and J gave up 4 bases; unmatched junction bases: 5. The CDR3 has 16 amino acids. Here the CDR3 DNA reads TGTGCCAGCAGCTTAGTCGCGGGGGGACGCACCGGGGAGCTGTTTTTT. Amino acids: CASSLVAGGRTGELFF.

The chain joins TRBV28 to TRBJ1-1; D not resolved. This CDR3 contains 13 residues. CDR1 MDHEN and CDR2 SYDVKM come from the germline V gene. V lost 6 bases and J 7 bases, leaving 15 bases between the germline ends. This CDR3 reads CASRPTGEHEAFF. CDR3 DNA sequence: TGTGCCAGCAGGCCAACCGGGGAGCATGAAGCTTTCTTT. The full variable domain, with the rest looked up from reference TRBV28 and TRBJ1-1, is DVKVTQSSRYLVKRTGEKVFLECVQDMDHENMFWYRQDPGLGLRLIYFSYDVKMKEKGDIPEGYSVSREKKERFSLILESASTNQTSMYLCASRPTGEHEAFFGQGTRLTVV.

This clone turned up a few times. Other DNA sequences of this sample code for an identical CDR3. The rearrangement joins TRBV19 to TRBJ1-3, with 9 bases aligning to TRBD1. Germline values: CDR1 LNHDA, CDR2 SQIVND (reference sequence). The CDR3 consists of 14 residues. Trimming at V came to 6 bases and at J to 4 bases, leaving 4 bases not matched to a gene. The CDR3 nucleotides read TGTGCCAGTAGAGGGACAGGGACGGGAAACACCATATATTTT. This translates into CASRGTGTGNTIYF.

In DNA form, the CDR3 reads TGTGCCAGCATATTTCTGGGGCAGAGCAATCAGCCCCAGCATTTT. Protein product: CASIFLGQSNQPQHF. This chain joins TRBV6-5 and TRBJ1-5; tentative D call: TRBD1 (5 bases). Trimming took 7 bases from V and 1 from J, leaving 14 bases between them. In germline, CDR1 is MNHEY, CDR2 SVGAGI. The CDR3 has 15 residues.

This clone turned up a few times. The chain carries TRBV5-1 and TRBJ1-4; the D is unclear. The CDR3 spans 13 residues. Germline V CDR1 and CDR2: SGHRS, YFSETQ. V shed 5 bases and J shed 4 bases, with 9 bases lying between them. DNA for the CDR3: TGCGCCAGCAGGGCGGGATTTAATGAAAAACTGTTTTTT. This encodes CASRAGFNEKLFF.

The chain recombines TRBV3-1 (or the pseudogene TRBV3-2) with TRBJ1-1, with D maybe TRBD1 (6 bases). CDR3 length equals 14 residues. The germline V and J ends were trimmed by 1 base and 4 bases, with 10 bases remaining between them. Germline lookup yields CDR1 LGHDT and CDR2 YNNKEL (reference sequence). Here the CDR3 reads CASSQAGEGTEAFF. Here the CDR3 DNA reads TGTGCCAGCAGCCAAGCAGGGGAGGGCACTGAAGCTTTCTTT.

This chain joins TRBV5-1 and TRBJ1-3; D not certain. The CDR3 contains 17 residues. The V gene's germline CDR1 is SGHRS and CDR2 YFSETQ. Trimming stripped 4 bases from V and 0 bases from J, with 17 bases between. This chain's CDR3 is CASSIVSAAPSGNTIYF. As DNA, the CDR3 is TGCGCCAGCAGCATCGTCTCCGCAGCGCCCTCTGGAAACACCATATATTTT.

The chain has TRBV12-3 or TRBV12-4 and TRBJ1-2; D is undetermined. V was cut by 4 bases and J by 2 bases, with 8 bases left in between. This CDR3 region has 13 residues. CDR3 DNA: TGTGCCAGCAGTTCCAACAGAAACTATGGCTACACCTTC. Its protein product is CASSSNRNYGYTF.

The chain employs TRBV6-5 and TRBJ1-2; D might be TRBD1 (6 bases). Germline V gene data show CDR1 as MNHEY and CDR2 as SVGAGI. The V end was cut by 6 bases, the J end by 6 bases, with 14 bases between. This CDR3 comprises 13 residues. CDR3 amino acids: CASRPTGSDGYTF. In DNA, the CDR3 is TGTGCCAGCAGGCCAACAGGGAGCGATGGCTACACCTTC.

This clone was seen just once. The rearrangement joins TRBV19 to TRBJ1-1, with D perhaps matching TRBD1 (5 bases). This CDR3 contains 13 residues. Germline V gene sequence: CDR1 LNHDA, CDR2 SQIVND (reference sequence). Trimming took 3 bases from V and 8 from J, leaving 13 bases between them. The CDR3 reads CASSIVGLGEAFF. Here the CDR3 DNA reads TGTGCCAGTAGTATTGTGGGGCTGGGGGAAGCTTTCTTT.